The 13 T cell receptor beta chains reported below all come from one sample, sequenced in a study of T cell responses to AZD1222 COVID-19 vaccine. Data came from immunoSEQ multiplex PCR; TCRdb stores just in-frame clones and leaves some out. The table includes fewer than 150,000 clones, 90% detected once. The input for sequencing was peripheral blood, taken on day 0 of AZD1222 vaccination. These receptors all stem from an adult in good health.

The chain has TRBV19 and TRBJ1-2; maybe TRBD1 (6 bases). The CDR3 is 14 amino acids. Germline V gene sequence: CDR1 LNHDA, CDR2 SQIVND (reference sequence). V lost 0 bases, J lost 3 bases, and 8 bases lay in between. DNA of the CDR3: TGTGCCAGTAGTATAGAGGGGGGCTACTATGGCTACACCTTC. As protein: CASSIEGGYYGYTF.

Here the CDR3 reads CASSSYAGSSYEQYF. The CDR3, as DNA: TGTGCCAGCAGCTCCTACGCGGGGAGCTCCTACGAGCAGTACTTC. The chain couples TRBV7-8 to TRBJ2-7; TRBD2 might be the D (6 bases). The CDR3 covers 15 residues. Germline CDR1 is SGHVS and CDR2 is FQNEAQ. V was clipped by 4 bases and J by 0 bases, with 13 bases between them. The full variable domain, its missing parts supplied by reference TRBV7-8 and TRBJ2-7, is GAGVSQSPRYKVAKRGQDVALRCDPISGHVSLFWYQQALGQGPEFLTYFQNEAQLDKSGLPSDRFFAERPEGSVSTLKIQRTQQEDSAVYLCASSSYAGSSYEQYFGPGTRLTVT.

J is TRBJ1-2 and V is TRBV30; 7 bases are a match to TRBD1. Trimming took 2 bases from V and 6 from J; bases not matched to a gene: 6. Germline CDR1 is GTSNPN and CDR2 is SVGIG (reference sequence). The CDR3 has 13 residues. The CDR3 bases are TGTGCCTGGAGTAGGGGGCATCTCAATGGCTACACCTTC. Its protein product is CAWSRGHLNGYTF.

The genes are TRBV19 and TRBJ1-6; D possibly corresponds to TRBD1 (5 bases). The CDR3 has 17 residues. Trimming cost V 5 bases and J 4 bases, with 18 bases left between them. From germline, CDR1 is LNHDA and CDR2 SQIVND (reference sequence). The CDR3 region has the DNA TGTGCCAGTAGTGGAGAAAGGGGACGGCATTATAATTCACCCCTCCACTTT. The encoded protein is CASSGERGRHYNSPLHF.

The V gene is TRBV27, the J gene TRBJ2-1; TRBD1 might be the D (6 bases). Germline V gene lookup returns CDR1 MNHEY and CDR2 SMNVEV (reference sequence). Trimming removed 5 bases from V and 4 bases from J, with 9 bases in between. The CDR3 has 13 amino acids. CDR3: CASSKGGYNEQFF. The CDR3 coding sequence is TGTGCCAGCAGTAAAGGGGGTTACAATGAGCAGTTCTTC.

This chain joins TRBV11-3 and TRBJ2-3, with D possibly being TRBD1 or TRBD2 (5 bases each). V lost 4 bases and J lost 4, with 15 bases in between. Germline loops: CDR1 SGHNT, CDR2 YENEEA. The CDR3 covers 15 residues. In DNA form, the CDR3 reads TGTGCCAGCAGCTCTCCTGATGGGGGAGCAGATACGCAGTATTTT. It encodes CASSSPDGGADTQYF.

The CDR3 nucleotides read TGTGCCAGCAGGATACAGGGAACACTAGCTTTCTTT. Its protein is CASRIQGTLAFF. The V gene is TRBV12-3 or TRBV12-4, the J gene TRBJ1-1; D may be TRBD1 (6 bases). V was pared by 6 bases and J by 10 bases, with 15 bases between. This CDR3 has 12 residues.

This chain uses TRBV11-2 with TRBJ1-4; the D is unclear. Germline V CDR1 and CDR2: SGHAT, FQNNGV. The V end lost 2 bases, the J end lost 0 bases, and 13 bases lay between the germline ends. The CDR3 is 17 residues long. CDR3: CASSLWPGHATNEKLFF. The CDR3 region has the DNA TGTGCCAGCAGCTTATGGCCAGGTCATGCAACTAATGAAAAACTGTTTTTT.

The chain has TRBV19 and TRBJ2-7; D is ambiguous. Trimming left V 1 base short and J 1 base short, with 5 bases between. The CDR3 consists of 13 residues. Germline values: CDR1 LNHDA, CDR2 SQIVND (reference sequence). DNA of the CDR3: TGTGCCAGTAGTATAGCCCCTTCCTACGAGCAGTACTTC. This encodes CASSIAPSYEQYF. The variable domain in full, completed from reference TRBV19 and TRBJ2-7, reads DGGITQSPKYLFRKEGQNVTLSCEQNLNHDAMYWYRQDPGQGLRLIYYSQIVNDFQKGDIAEGYSVSREKKESFPLTVTSAQKNPTAFYLCASSIAPSYEQYFGPGTRLTVT.

V is TRBV19 and J is TRBJ2-1, with TRBD2 identical over 8 bases. The germline V gene has CDR1 LNHDA and CDR2 SQIVND (reference sequence). V was pared by 5 bases and J by 7 bases, with 10 bases of the junction left unmatched. This CDR3 spans 15 amino acids. The CDR3 bases are TGTGCCAGTAGTTCCCCAGCGGGAGTGACAAATGAGCAGTTCTTC. Translating gives CASSSPAGVTNEQFF.

The chain recombines TRBV7-3 with TRBJ2-7; 10 nucleotides match TRBD2. Germline V gives CDR1 SGHTA, CDR2 FQGTGA. The V segment lost 5 bases and the J segment 3 bases; nucleotides outside the gene matches: 10. The CDR3 sequence is 16 residues long. The CDR3 DNA is TGTGCCAGCAGCCCCTGGGGGCCTAGCGGGAGCTACGAGCAGTACTTC. Encoded protein: CASSPWGPSGSYEQYF.

This clone was observed once. The chain links TRBV7-6 to TRBJ1-2; D is unresolved. Germline lookup yields CDR1 SGHVS and CDR2 FNYEAQ. The CDR3 is 12 amino acids. V was clipped by 5 bases and J by 8 bases, with 12 bases between them. The CDR3 spells CASSTTKGGYTF. CDR3 coding DNA: TGTGCCAGCAGCACCACGAAGGGAGGCTACACCTTC. The full variable domain, rest sourced from reference TRBV7-6 and TRBJ1-2, is GAGVSQSPRYKVTKRGQDVALRCDPISGHVSLYWYRQALGQGPEFLTYFNYEAQQDKSGLPNDRFSAERPEGSISTLTIQRTEQRDSAMYRCASSTTKGGYTFGSGTRLTVV.

V usage is TRBV6-5 and J usage is TRBJ2-1; TRBD2 agrees at 9 bases. The V gene's germline CDR1 is MNHEY and CDR2 SVGAGI. Trimming cost V 8 bases and J 7 bases; bases outside gene matches: 6. The CDR3 sequence is 13 residues long. CDR3 loop: CASGKRGENEQFF. CDR3 nucleotide sequence: TGTGCCAGCGGTAAGCGGGGGGAGAATGAGCAGTTCTTC.